Listed here is a single T cell receptor (beta chain). TCRdb re-derived calls from the PCR reads in MiXCR, one entry per CDR3 protein. Of over 15,000 distinct CDR3 sequences listed, about 46% are singletons. The data were taken from a study of CD4 and CD8 cells across lung adenocarcinoma regions. The germline V gene encodes CDR1 SGHAT and CDR2 FQNNGV. CDR3 length equals 15 residues. Sequenced input: CD4+ T cells from the margin of a lung tumor. The chain is built from TRBV11-2 and TRBJ2-3; 8 bases are shared with TRBD2. The tail of the sequence fits TRBJ2-5 better, so the J call may be wrong. The clonotype originates from a male donor with lung adenocarcinoma. The CD4 and CD8 labels of this study may be unreliable. This CDR3 reads CASSSKGTRGETQYF. For the CDR3, the DNA is TGTGCCAGCAGCTCGAAGGGGACTAGAGGAGAGACCCAGTACTTC.